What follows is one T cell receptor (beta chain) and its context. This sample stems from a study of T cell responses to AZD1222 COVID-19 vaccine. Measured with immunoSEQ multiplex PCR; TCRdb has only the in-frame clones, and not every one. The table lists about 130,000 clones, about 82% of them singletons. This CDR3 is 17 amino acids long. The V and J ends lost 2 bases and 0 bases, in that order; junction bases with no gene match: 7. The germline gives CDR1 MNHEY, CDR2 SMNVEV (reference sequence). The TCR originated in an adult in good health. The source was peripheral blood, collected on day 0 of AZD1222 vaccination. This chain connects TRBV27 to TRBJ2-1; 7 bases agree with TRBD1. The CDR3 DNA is TGTGCCAGCAGTTTACTGGGACAGCTGAGCTCCTACAATGAGCAGTTCTTC. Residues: CASSLLGQLSSYNEQFF.